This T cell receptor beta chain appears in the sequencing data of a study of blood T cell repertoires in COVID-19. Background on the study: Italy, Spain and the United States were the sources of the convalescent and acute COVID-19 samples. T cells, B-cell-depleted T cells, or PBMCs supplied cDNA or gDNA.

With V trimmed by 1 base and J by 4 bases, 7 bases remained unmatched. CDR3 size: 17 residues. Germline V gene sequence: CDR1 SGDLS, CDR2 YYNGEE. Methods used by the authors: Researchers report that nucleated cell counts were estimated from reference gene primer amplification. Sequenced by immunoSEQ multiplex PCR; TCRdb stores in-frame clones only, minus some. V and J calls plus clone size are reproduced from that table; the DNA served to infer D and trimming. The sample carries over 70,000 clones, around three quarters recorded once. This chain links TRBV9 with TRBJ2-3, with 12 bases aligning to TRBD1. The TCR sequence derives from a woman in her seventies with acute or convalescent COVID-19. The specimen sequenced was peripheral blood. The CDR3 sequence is CASSVKPGTGGPDTQYF. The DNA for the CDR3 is TGTGCCAGCAGCGTAAAACCCGGGACAGGGGGCCCAGATACGCAGTATTTT. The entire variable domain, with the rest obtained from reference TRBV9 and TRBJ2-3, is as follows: DSGVTQTPKHLITATGQRVTLRCSPRSGDLSVYWYQQSLDQGLQFLIQYYNGEERAKGNILERFSAQQFPDLHSELNLSSLELGDSALYFCASSVKPGTGGPDTQYFGPGTRLTVL.